These T cell receptor beta chains were read from a single sample in a study of metastatic and nonmetastatic thyroid tumors. TCRdb re-called clones from the PCR reads using MiXCR. The table has some 25,000 clones, roughly 19% seen once. The sample consisted of blood. The receptors here all came from a male donor with papillary thyroid cancer or a benign thyroid nodule (not recorded which). Some clones in this sample may be carry-over from other donors' samples. Each CDR3 is given with its conserved first and last residue. D genes are given only for firm matches. Clone size is not always given. Where it is, it says once, few, many or a class for expanded clones.

>TRBV7-3|TRBJ1-2|many|-
TGTGCCAGCAGCTTTTGGGGGGGCGGTGGCTACACCTTC
CASSFWGGGGYTF
>TRBV9|TRBJ1-2|many|TRBD1
TGTGCCAGCAGCGGGGGGGGACAGAACTATGGCTACACCTTC
CASSGGGQNYGYTF
>TRBV7-2|TRBJ2-1|-|TRBD2
TGTGCCAGCAGACTGAGCGGGGGGGCCTCGAATGAGCAGTTCTTC
CASRLSGGASNEQFF
>TRBV7-3|TRBJ2-1|many|-
TGTGCCAGCAGCCATGACAATGAGCAGTTCTTC
CASSHDNEQFF
>TRBV20-1|TRBJ2-3|many|TRBD1
TGCAGTGCTAGTCATCGGGGACAGGCTAAAGATACGCAGTATTTT
CSASHRGQAKDTQYF
>TRBV4-1|TRBJ2-3|many|-
TGCGCCAGCAGCCAAGTAAATATGGGGTGGGCAGATACGCAGTATTTT
CASSQVNMGWADTQYF
>TRBV7-2|TRBJ1-2|many|-
TGTGCCAGCAGAAATAAGTTGGCGGTAAACTATGGCTACACCTTC
CASRNKLAVNYGYTF
>TRBV12-3/TRBV12-4|TRBJ2-1|many|-
TGTGCCAACAGTCCCTACAATGAGCAGTTCTTC
CANSPYNEQFF
>TRBV25-1|TRBJ2-7|many|-
TGTGCCAGTGCCGGGACATTCTCCTACGAGCAGTACTTC
CASAGTFSYEQYF
>TRBV20-1|TRBJ2-7|many|TRBD2
TGCAGTGCTAGAGGGACTAGCAGTACCTACGAGCAGTACTTC
CSARGTSSTYEQYF
>TRBV4-3|TRBJ2-7|many|-
TGCGCCGGCAGCCAAGACCAGACTGCTGGATACGAGCAGTACTTC
CAGSQDQTAGYEQYF
>TRBV12-3/TRBV12-4|TRBJ1-3|few|TRBD1
TGTGCCAGCAGTCGGGACAGGGGGCTTGGAAACACCATATATTTT
CASSRDRGLGNTIYF
>TRBV20-1|TRBJ1-5|many|TRBD1
TGCAGTGCTAGGACGACAGGGGCGAGTCAGCCCCAGCATTTT
CSARTTGASQPQHF
>TRBV20-1|TRBJ1-6|-|-
TGCAGTGCTAGAGACGGCCTCGGAAGCTCACCCCTCCACTTT
CSARDGLGSSPLHF
>TRBV27|TRBJ2-2|few|TRBD1
TGTGCCATCAGTTTAAAACAGGGGCTGGACACCGGGGAGCTGTTTTTT
CAISLKQGLDTGELFF
>TRBV5-1|TRBJ2-5|-|-
TGCGCCAGCAGCGGGCATAACGCTGAGACCCAGTACTTT
CASSGHNAETQYF
>TRBV7-2|TRBJ2-1|many|-
TGTGCCAGCAGCTTAGGGTCTAGAGCCAATGAGCAGTTCTTC
CASSLGSRANEQFF
>TRBV13|TRBJ1-1|many|-
TGTGCCAGCAGCTTAGGCCGGGAAACTGAAGCTTTCTTT
CASSLGRETEAFF
>TRBV10-3|TRBJ1-2|-|-
TGTGCCATCACCTCCAGGGCAGATCCCCACGGGTGCTACACCTTC
CAITSRADPHGCYTF